The rows below give T cell receptor beta chains drawn from one sample of a study of regulatory T cells in long-lasting Graves disease. MiXCR, applied by TCRdb to the multiplex PCR reads, yields one record per CDR3 protein. The data show about 220,000 distinct CDR3 sequences, with around 17% seen just once and around 21% held by the top ten. The material sequenced was peripheral blood mononuclear cells (PBMCs), taken at new diagnosis, from a patient treated with antithyroid drugs. These receptors came from a female donor with Graves disease. Both conserved end residues are part of each CDR3. A D gene is named only where the DNA matches it firmly. A clone size is listed for some rows: how often the clone was seen (once, few, many), or a class if it is expanded.

cdr3_nt	cdr3_aa	j_call	clone_size	v_call	d_call
TGTGCCATCAGTGCGATTGGCAGGGTGGGAATGAACACTGAAGCTTTCTTT	CAISAIGRVGMNTEAFF	TRBJ1-1	NA	TRBV10-3	NA
TGTGCCAGCAGCTTAGCGGCCGGGACTAGCCCAAGAGATACGCAGTATTTT	CASSLAAGTSPRDTQYF	TRBJ2-3	many	TRBV7-8	TRBD2
TGTGCCAGCAGACTAGCGGCTCAAGAGACCCAGTACTTC	CASRLAAQETQYF	TRBJ2-5	many	TRBV7-2	TRBD2
TGCAGTGCTAGATATTCGGACATTAATTCACCCCTCCACTTT	CSARYSDINSPLHF	TRBJ1-6	many	TRBV20-1	NA
TGTGCCAGTAGCGACGGGGGAATTTACAATGAGCAGTTCTTC	CASSDGGIYNEQFF	TRBJ2-1	NA	TRBV19	NA
TGTGCCAGCAGCTCTCCGACCGGCCGACGGAGAGGTGATTCACCCCTCCACTTT	CASSSPTGRRRGDSPLHF	TRBJ1-6	NA	TRBV7-9	NA
TGTGCCAGCAGCTTAGCAGTACAGTCCTACAATGAGCAGTTCTTC	CASSLAVQSYNEQFF	TRBJ2-1	many	TRBV11-2	NA
TGTGCCAGCAGCGATTATAGGGACGTCTACATGAACACTGAAGCTTTCTTT	CASSDYRDVYMNTEAFF	TRBJ1-1	many	TRBV7-9	NA
TGCAGTGCTAGAGTTTTACCGGGGTCCTATAATTCACCCCTCCACTTT	CSARVLPGSYNSPLHF	TRBJ1-6	once	TRBV20-1	NA
TGTGCCTGGAAGGGTTCTCAAGAGACCCAGTACTTC	CAWKGSQETQYF	TRBJ2-5	many	TRBV30	NA
TGTGCCAGCAGTTACGGGACTAGCGGGAGGCACGAGCAGTTCTTC	CASSYGTSGRHEQFF	TRBJ2-1	many	TRBV6-2/TRBV6-3	TRBD2